These T cell receptor beta chains were read from a single sample in a study of T cell responses to AZD1222 COVID-19 vaccine. Sequenced by immunoSEQ multiplex PCR; TCRdb stores in-frame clones only, minus some. The table has 200,000 or so clones, approximately 94% seen once. The source material was peripheral blood, sampled on day 0 of AZD1222 vaccination. Receptor source: an adult in good health. Both conserved end residues are part of each CDR3. Fields, in order: D gene, V gene, J gene, CDR3 length, clone size, CDR3 protein, CDR3 DNA. A D gene is named only where the DNA matches it firmly. Expanded clones get a size class; other rows say once, few or many, or leave the size out.

TRBD2	TRBV7-3	TRBJ2-1	18	-	CASSPTPGLAGGYNEQFF	TGTGCCAGCAGCCCAACCCCGGGACTAGCGGGAGGTTACAATGAGCAGTTCTTC
-	TRBV5-8	TRBJ2-2	18	once	CASSLSKILGRVTGELFF	TGTGCCAGCAGCTTAAGCAAAATTTTAGGGCGGGTCACCGGGGAGCTGTTTTTT
TRBD1	TRBV7-9	TRBJ2-1	15	-	CASSDPGQDYNEQFF	TGTGCCAGCAGCGATCCGGGACAGGACTACAATGAGCAGTTCTTC
-	TRBV19	TRBJ1-2	14	-	CASSTGGAIYGYTF	TGTGCCAGTAGTACTGGGGGCGCGATCTATGGCTACACCTTC
-	TRBV5-5	TRBJ1-1	15	-	CASSLVEGLDTEAFF	TGTGCCAGCAGCTTGGTTGAGGGGTTGGACACTGAAGCTTTCTTT
-	TRBV9	TRBJ2-5	15	-	CASSVGQGGQETQYF	TGTGCCAGCAGCGTAGGGCAGGGTGGCCAAGAGACCCAGTACTTC
-	TRBV27	TRBJ2-1	14	once	CASSLQQGNNEQFF	TGTGCCAGCAGTTTACAACAGGGAAACAATGAGCAGTTCTTC
TRBD2	TRBV13	TRBJ2-2	16	-	CASSTGLAVNTGELFF	TGTGCCAGCAGCACGGGACTAGCGGTAAACACCGGGGAGCTGTTTTTT
-	TRBV19	TRBJ2-2	13	-	CASSLTGGGELFF	TGTGCCAGTAGTCTGACAGGCGGCGGGGAGCTGTTTTTT
TRBD1	TRBV6-5	TRBJ1-2	12	-	CASRTGAGGYTF	TGTGCCAGCAGGACAGGGGCTGGAGGCTACACCTTC
-	TRBV6-5	TRBJ1-1	14	-	CASSYALGMVEAFF	TGTGCCAGCAGTTACGCCTTAGGGATGGTTGAAGCTTTCTTT
TRBD2	TRBV6-1	TRBJ2-7	15	-	CASSEVTSGSYEQYF	TGTGCCAGCAGTGAAGTGACTAGCGGGAGCTACGAGCAGTACTTC
-	TRBV11-3	TRBJ2-1	16	-	CASSLGGVSSYNEQFF	TGTGCCAGCAGCTTAGGCGGGGTTAGCTCCTACAATGAGCAGTTCTTC
-	TRBV5-4	TRBJ2-1	13	-	CASSPDVYNEQFF	TGTGCCAGCAGCCCCGACGTATACAATGAGCAGTTCTTC
-	TRBV14	TRBJ2-3	17	-	CASSPRPPSRGTDTQYF	TGTGCCAGCAGCCCTAGACCCCCGTCAAGGGGCACAGATACGCAGTATTTT
-	TRBV29-1	TRBJ1-2	12	once	CSGTDRFYGYTF	TGCAGCGGGACGGACAGATTCTATGGCTACACCTTC
TRBD2	TRBV27	TRBJ2-1	17	-	CASSLSLAGGPYNEQFF	TGTGCCAGCAGTTTAAGCCTAGCGGGAGGTCCTTACAATGAGCAGTTCTTC
TRBD2	TRBV27	TRBJ2-4	16	-	CASSQGLAGGTGIQYF	TGTGCCAGCAGTCAGGGACTAGCGGGAGGGACGGGCATTCAGTACTTC
-	TRBV7-9	TRBJ2-7	13	-	CASSLVGAYEQYF	TGTGCCAGCAGCTTAGTGGGGGCCTACGAGCAGTACTTC
-	TRBV5-1	TRBJ2-7	15	-	CASSLARVESYEQYF	TGCGCCAGCAGCTTGGCCAGGGTAGAATCCTACGAGCAGTACTTC
TRBD2	TRBV6-5	TRBJ2-5	13	-	CASRQAGAETQYF	TGTGCCAGCAGACAAGCGGGAGCGGAGACCCAGTACTTC
-	TRBV28	TRBJ1-5	13	-	CASSSGAKQPQHF	TGTGCCAGCTCCTCAGGGGCTAAGCAGCCCCAGCATTTT
TRBD1	TRBV5-1	TRBJ2-5	14	-	CASRLDRGWATQYF	TGCGCCAGCAGATTAGACAGGGGGTGGGCGACCCAGTACTTC
TRBD1	TRBV2	TRBJ1-3	16	-	CASIRDRVLSGNTIYF	TGTGCCAGCATCCGGGACAGGGTGCTCTCTGGAAACACCATATATTTT
TRBD1	TRBV11-3	TRBJ1-1	13	-	CASSLGGQDEAFF	TGTGCCAGCAGCTTAGGGGGACAGGATGAAGCTTTCTTT
TRBD2	TRBV29-1	TRBJ2-2	14	-	CSVGLGGVTGELFF	TGCAGCGTTGGACTTGGGGGGGTGACCGGGGAGCTGTTTTTT
-	TRBV5-4	TRBJ2-2	15	-	CASSLGQTHTGELFF	TGTGCCAGCAGCTTGGGACAGACCCACACCGGGGAGCTGTTTTTT
TRBD1	TRBV28	TRBJ2-7	14	-	CASETRDRGLEQYF	TGTGCCAGCGAAACGCGGGACAGGGGGCTCGAGCAGTACTTC
TRBD2	TRBV29-1	TRBJ2-3	14	-	CSVWTSGITDTQYF	TGCAGCGTTTGGACTAGCGGGATCACAGATACGCAGTATTTT
-	TRBV18	TRBJ2-2	16	-	CASSPVLQGLGGELFF	TGTGCCAGCTCTCCAGTCTTGCAGGGCCTTGGTGGGGAGCTGTTTTTT
-	TRBV28	TRBJ2-5	15	-	CASSFPSGSLETQYF	TGTGCCAGCAGTTTCCCTTCCGGGAGTTTGGAGACCCAGTACTTC
TRBD1	TRBV18	TRBJ2-1	13	-	CASSTTGGNEQFF	TGTGCCAGCTCAACGACAGGGGGCAATGAGCAGTTCTTC
-	TRBV6-5	TRBJ1-1	15	-	CASSYSQGGGTEAFF	TGTGCCAGCAGTTACTCGCAGGGTGGGGGCACTGAAGCTTTCTTT
-	TRBV28	TRBJ1-5	16	-	CASSFSPADSNQPQHF	TGTGCCAGCAGTTTTAGTCCCGCCGACAGCAATCAGCCCCAGCATTTT
TRBD1	TRBV13	TRBJ2-7	14	-	CASSHGTGASEQYF	TGTGCCAGCAGCCACGGGACAGGGGCAAGCGAGCAGTACTTC
-	TRBV12-3/TRBV12-4	TRBJ1-5	13	-	CASSLRGNQPQHF	TGTGCCAGCAGTTTAAGGGGGAATCAGCCCCAGCATTTT
-	TRBV24-1	TRBJ1-3	15	-	CATSDSGRTGNTIYF	TGTGCCACCAGTGATTCTGGAAGGACTGGAAACACCATATATTTT
-	TRBV5-6	TRBJ2-1	11	-	CASSLTDEQFF	TGTGCCAGCAGCTTGACGGATGAGCAGTTCTTC
-	TRBV28	TRBJ2-7	12	once	CASGSWGYEQYF	TGTGCCAGCGGGAGTTGGGGTTACGAGCAGTACTTC
TRBD1	TRBV2	TRBJ1-2	13	few	CASSVLQGNGYTF	TGTGCCAGCAGTGTCCTACAGGGGAATGGCTACACCTTC
-	TRBV7-8	TRBJ1-5	16	-	CASSPSARAFSQPQHF	TGTGCCAGCAGCCCCTCGGCCAGGGCCTTTTCCCAGCCCCAGCATTTT
-	TRBV7-9	TRBJ1-1	15	-	CASSLLKQMNTEAFF	TGTGCCAGCAGCTTACTGAAACAGATGAACACTGAAGCTTTCTTT
-	TRBV5-1	TRBJ1-1	16	-	CASRTSRAGANTEAFF	TGCGCCAGCAGAACCAGCAGGGCAGGAGCGAACACTGAAGCTTTCTTT
TRBD1	TRBV10-3	TRBJ1-2	15	once	CAITTGQGANYGYTF	TGTGCCATCACCACAGGACAGGGGGCTAACTATGGCTACACCTTC
-	TRBV29-1	TRBJ1-1	12	-	CSVEEGINQAFF	TGCAGCGTTGAAGAGGGGATTAATCAAGCTTTCTTT
-	TRBV2	TRBJ1-2	15	-	CASSEWAGGNYGYTF	TGTGCCAGCAGTGAATGGGCAGGTGGGAACTATGGCTACACCTTC
TRBD1	TRBV27	TRBJ1-6	14	-	CASSSTGRNSPLHF	TGTGCCAGCAGTTCGACAGGGAGGAATTCACCCCTCCACTTT
TRBD1	TRBV7-2	TRBJ1-3	15	-	CASSSDRGERNTIYF	TGTGCCAGCAGCTCGGACAGGGGGGAACGAAACACCATATATTTT
-	TRBV5-1	TRBJ1-1	15	-	CASSLGSRWDTEAFF	TGCGCCAGCAGCTTGGGTTCCCGTTGGGACACTGAAGCTTTCTTT
TRBD1	TRBV7-9	TRBJ1-5	15	-	CASSPGQGYGQPQHF	TGTGCCAGCAGCCCGGGACAGGGCTACGGTCAGCCCCAGCATTTT
-	TRBV13	TRBJ2-7	16	-	CASSLGLGLGTYEQYF	TGTGCCAGCAGCTTAGGTCTGGGCCTCGGAACCTACGAGCAGTACTTC
-	TRBV28	TRBJ2-7	15	-	CASSRWGVSSYEQYF	TGTGCCAGCAGCCGCTGGGGGGTGAGCTCCTACGAGCAGTACTTC
-	TRBV6-5	TRBJ2-3	11	few	CASREWGTQYF	TGTGCCAGCAGGGAGTGGGGTACGCAGTATTTT
-	TRBV4-1	TRBJ2-5	13	-	CASSQPEQETQYF	TGCGCCAGCAGCCAACCGGAACAAGAGACCCAGTACTTC
-	TRBV7-9	TRBJ1-4	16	-	CASSLAGFATNEKLFF	TGTGCCAGCAGCTTAGCTGGGTTTGCAACTAATGAAAAACTGTTTTTT